Below, 32 T cell receptor beta chains from the same sample are listed, as sequenced in a study of blood T cell repertoires in COVID-19. Libraries were prepared by immunoSEQ multiplex PCR; TCRdb keeps only in-frame clonotypes and omits some of them. The sample holds under 400,000 clones; about 90% are singletons and the top ten take just over 1%. The sample was PBMCs or T cells enriched from blood (not recorded which). All receptors come from a woman aged 25-40 years who had been exposed to COVID-19.

The chain carries TRBV28 and TRBJ1-6; 11 positions match TRBD1. Germline CDR1 and CDR2: MDHEN and SYDVKM. The length of the CDR3 is 15 residues. The ends lost 4 bases at V and 10 bases at J; junction bases unmatched: 6. The CDR3 here is CASSSPGQGGSPLHF. The CDR3 DNA sequence: TGTGCCAGCAGTTCGCCGGGACAGGGGGGCTCACCCCTCCACTTT.

This clone occurred once. The genes are TRBV6-4 and TRBJ2-2, with a weak D call TRBD2 (6 bases). Germline CDR1 MRHNA, CDR2 SNTAGT. The CDR3 is 18 residues long. V gave up 4 bases and J gave up 3 bases, with 21 bases separating them. Here the CDR3 DNA reads TGTGCCAGCAGTGTATGGTTTCGGGGCGGGACTGACACCGGGGAGCTGTTTTTT. As protein: CASSVWFRGGTDTGELFF.

The chain joins TRBV27 to TRBJ1-5; no definite D call. The CDR3 sequence is 14 residues long. V gave up 6 bases and J gave up 8 bases, with 17 bases separating them. CDR1 is MNHEY and CDR2 is SMNVEV in the germline V gene (reference sequence). CDR3 region: CASSERAVREPQHF. As DNA, the CDR3 is TGTGCCAGCAGCGAGCGGGCGGTTAGGGAGCCCCAGCATTTT.

This sequence joins TRBV30 and TRBJ1-3, with D maybe TRBD1 (5 bases). The CDR3 is 12 amino acids. The V gene's germline CDR1 is GTSNPN and CDR2 SVGIG (reference sequence). Trimming cost V 7 bases and J 4 bases, with 11 bases left between them. The CDR3 loop reads CAFQGYGNTIYF. The CDR3 DNA reads TGTGCCTTCCAGGGTTACGGAAACACCATATATTTT. The full variable domain, completed using reference TRBV30 and TRBJ1-3, is SQTIHQWPATLVQPVGSPLSLECTVEGTSNPNLYWYRQAAGRGLQLLFYSVGIGQISSEVPQNLSASRPQDRQFILSSKKLLLSDSGFYLCAFQGYGNTIYFGEGSWLTVV.

This clone was detected once. V and J are TRBV3-1 (or the pseudogene TRBV3-2) and TRBJ1-1; D remains ambiguous. V was trimmed by 2 bases and J by 7 bases, leaving 8 bases between them. Germline V gene lookup returns CDR1 LGHDT and CDR2 YNNKEL (reference sequence). The CDR3 has 12 residues. As DNA, the CDR3 is TGTGCCAGCAGCCAAAACGGTCGTGAAGCTTTCTTT. Translating it yields CASSQNGREAFF.

This clone occurred once. V is TRBV28 and J is TRBJ1-1; D is undetermined. The CDR3 spans 14 residues. Trimming stripped 2 bases from V and 1 base from J, with 8 bases between. Germline assignment: CDR1 MDHEN and CDR2 SYDVKM. The chain's CDR3 is CASSLTRGNTEAFF. DNA of the CDR3: TGTGCCAGCAGTTTAACTCGGGGGAACACTGAAGCTTTCTTT.

This clone has a single count. The chain couples TRBV7-9 to TRBJ1-1; D perhaps matches TRBD1 (5 bases). Germline V CDR1 and CDR2: SEHNR, FQNEAQ (reference sequence). CDR3 length equals 14 residues. V was pared by 0 bases and J by 5 bases, with 10 bases between. The CDR3 DNA sequence: TGTGCCAGCAGCTTAGCGCGGCAGGGTACTGAAGCTTTCTTT. As protein: CASSLARQGTEAFF.

This chain uses TRBV10-3 with TRBJ2-1; D possibly corresponds to TRBD2 (6 bases). The CDR3 contains 15 residues. V lost 4 bases and J lost 5, with 15 bases in between. Germline assignment: CDR1 ENHRY and CDR2 SYGVKD. CDR3 nucleotide sequence: TGTGCCATCAGTGTAACTAGCCCCCTAGACAATGAGCAGTTCTTC. Translated, it gives CAISVTSPLDNEQFF.

The chain couples TRBV30 to TRBJ1-1; 7 bases line up with TRBD1. Trimming removed 2 bases from V and 4 bases from J; junction bases left unmatched: 1. CDR3 length: 12 residues. Germline V gene sequence: CDR1 GTSNPN, CDR2 SVGIG (reference sequence). The DNA of the CDR3 is TGTGCCTGGAGTAGGGGGCCCACTGAAGCTTTCTTT. Its protein is CAWSRGPTEAFF.

The V and J genes are TRBV10-3 and TRBJ2-1; 7 bases are shared with TRBD1. J was trimmed by 6 bases and V by 6 bases; bases with no gene match: 8. The CDR3 totals 14 residues. Per the germline V gene, CDR1 is ENHRY and CDR2 is SYGVKD. Written as DNA, the CDR3 is TGTGCCATCAGCCGGCAGACAGGGTTCAATGAGCAGTTCTTC. Protein sequence: CAISRQTGFNEQFF.

The CDR3 region is CASRQISTLGREYQETQYF. CDR3 DNA: TGTGCCAGCAGGCAGATTAGTACCCTCGGGAGGGAGTACCAAGAGACCCAGTACTTC. The rearrangement uses TRBV7-8 and TRBJ2-5; TRBD2 agrees at 8 bases. Germline trimming cut 6 bases from V and 0 bases from J; bases unmatched to any gene: 18. CDR1 is SGHVS and CDR2 is FQNEAQ in the germline V gene. This CDR3 has 19 amino acids.

The chain combines TRBV27 with TRBJ1-2, with 9 positions matching TRBD1. Trimming at V came to 6 bases and at J to 2 bases, leaving 4 bases not matched to a gene. The germline V gene encodes CDR1 MNHEY and CDR2 SMNVEV (reference sequence). The CDR3 has 14 residues. Here the CDR3 reads CASRPQGANYGYTF. In DNA, the CDR3 is TGTGCCAGCAGACCACAGGGGGCCAACTATGGCTACACCTTC.

V gene TRBV5-1 combines with J gene TRBJ1-1; 8 bases agree with TRBD1. The germline V gene encodes CDR1 SGHRS and CDR2 YFSETQ. Unmatched junction bases numbered 3, after V lost 4 bases and J lost 1 base. This CDR3 contains 14 residues. The CDR3 DNA follows: TGCGCCAGCAGCCACGGGACAGGGAACACTGAAGCTTTCTTT. Translated, it gives CASSHGTGNTEAFF.

V gene TRBV7-2 combines with J gene TRBJ2-7; 7 nucleotides align to TRBD2. From germline, CDR1 is SGHTA and CDR2 FQGNSA. Trimming at V came to 8 bases and at J to 6 bases, leaving 10 bases not matched to a gene. The CDR3 has 13 residues. CDR3 nucleotides: TGTGCCAGCCGTAAGCTAGCGGAGGCCGAGCAGTACTTC. This gives the protein CASRKLAEAEQYF.

The rearrangement links TRBV11-2 to TRBJ1-1, with TRBD1 matching 8 bases. In germline, CDR1 is SGHAT, CDR2 FQNNGV. Losses at the gene ends were 5 bases for V and 4 bases for J; bases not matched to a gene: 18. This CDR3 is built from 18 residues. CDR3 sequence (DNA): TGTGCCAGCAGCGCAATATTTCCCACAGGGGGTAGGACCACTGAAGCTTTCTTT. Translation: CASSAIFPTGGRTTEAFF.

The chain couples TRBV6-5 to TRBJ2-1, with D unclear. The CDR3 runs to 13 residues. The ends were cut back, 6 bases at V and 10 bases at J, with 16 bases in the middle. The V gene's germline CDR1 is MNHEY and CDR2 SVGAGI. The CDR3 bases are TGTGCCAGCAGACCCCGACTGATCGGGGAGCAGTTCTTC. Protein: CASRPRLIGEQFF.

This chain joins TRBV28 and TRBJ2-7, with 15 nucleotides matching TRBD2. The germline V gene encodes CDR1 MDHEN and CDR2 SYDVKM. CDR3 length: 18 amino acids. V lost 6 bases and J lost 7; bases outside the gene matches: 16. The CDR3 here is CASRGPGLAGGRWGEQYF. Written as DNA, the CDR3 is TGTGCCAGCAGAGGACCGGGACTAGCGGGAGGAAGATGGGGTGAGCAGTACTTC.

The V call is TRBV5-1, the J call TRBJ1-2; D is ambiguous. CDR3 length: 12 residues. V dropped 0 bases and J dropped 8 bases, with 8 bases sitting between them. Germline V gene lookup returns CDR1 SGHRS and CDR2 YFSETQ. The CDR3 spells CASSLEGEGYTF. The CDR3 DNA is TGCGCCAGCAGCTTGGAGGGAGAAGGCTACACCTTC.

The V gene is TRBV5-4, the J gene TRBJ2-7; 7 bases agree with TRBD2. CDR1 is SGHNT, CDR2 YYREEE, per germline (reference sequence). The CDR3 contains 13 residues. The V gene end was trimmed by 5 bases and the J gene end by 3 bases; junction bases not matched to a gene: 5. The CDR3 DNA reads TGTGCCAGCAGACCTGGCGGGAGCTACGAGCAGTACTTC. Protein sequence: CASRPGGSYEQYF.

This clone has just one count. The chain joins TRBV5-1 to TRBJ2-3; possibly TRBD1 for D (5 bases). V was cut by 0 bases and J by 5 bases, with 16 bases left in between. The V gene's germline CDR1 is SGHRS and CDR2 YFSETQ. The CDR3 sequence is 16 residues long. The CDR3 nucleotides are TGCGCCAGCAGCTTGGCGGCTCACTCCAGGGAAGATACGCAGTATTTT. It specifies CASSLAAHSREDTQYF. The variable domain in full, with the rest retrieved from reference TRBV5-1 and TRBJ2-3, is KAGVTQTPRYLIKTRGQQVTLSCSPISGHRSVSWYQQTPGQGLQFLFEYFSETQRNKGNFPGRFSGRQFSNSRSEMNVSTLELGDSALYLCASSLAAHSREDTQYFGPGTRLTVL.

This chain links TRBV5-1 with TRBJ2-2; D might be TRBD2 (5 bases). Germline V gene sequence: CDR1 SGHRS, CDR2 YFSETQ. With 2 bases removed from V and 0 bases from J, the gap between germline ends came to 11 bases. The CDR3 runs to 16 residues. The CDR3 protein is CASSFQAGANTGELFF. CDR3 nucleotides: TGCGCCAGCAGCTTTCAGGCGGGCGCGAACACCGGGGAGCTGTTTTTT.

V and J are TRBV13 and TRBJ2-2, with 11 bases identical to TRBD2. The germline gives CDR1 PRHDT, CDR2 FYEKMQ (reference sequence). The CDR3 runs to 16 residues. J lost 1 base, V lost 5 bases, and 3 bases had no gene match. The CDR3 bases are TGTGCCAGCAGCCCCGGGACTAGCGGGAACACCGGGGAGCTGTTTTTT. It specifies CASSPGTSGNTGELFF.

This clone was counted a single time. The J gene is TRBJ1-1, the V gene TRBV19, with a weak D call TRBD1 (6 bases). The CDR3 length is 16 residues. V was cut by 5 bases and J by 4 bases, with 20 bases left in between. CDR1 and CDR2 from the germline V gene are LNHDA and SQIVND (reference sequence). CDR3 DNA sequence: TGTGCCAGTAGTGTTAACAGGGAGCCTGTTTTCACTGAAGCTTTCTTT. Translated, it gives CASSVNREPVFTEAFF. Variable domain in full (rest from reference TRBV19 and TRBJ1-1): DGGITQSPKYLFRKEGQNVTLSCEQNLNHDAMYWYRQDPGQGLRLIYYSQIVNDFQKGDIAEGYSVSREKKESFPLTVTSAQKNPTAFYLCASSVNREPVFTEAFFGQGTRLTVV.

The chain recombines TRBV29-1 with TRBJ1-2, with TRBD1 matching over 8 bases. V shed 6 bases, J shed 2 bases, and the junction held 11 bases outside the gene matches. CDR1 and CDR2 (germline): SQVTM, ANQGSEA. The CDR3 extends over 15 amino acids. In DNA form, the CDR3 reads TGCAGCGTCTCTCCCTCCGGGACAGGAAACTATGGCTACACCTTC. This translates into CSVSPSGTGNYGYTF.

The count of this clone is one. The chain links TRBV11-2 to TRBJ1-5; D is unresolved. Germline CDR1 and CDR2: SGHAT and FQNNGV. CDR3 size: 16 residues. V was shortened by 1 base and J by 0 bases, with 10 bases between the two germline ends. Here the CDR3 DNA reads TGTGCCAGCAGCTTAGGTACTGCTTATAGCAATCAGCCCCAGCATTTT. Translated: CASSLGTAYSNQPQHF.

This sequence joins TRBV4-1 and TRBJ2-7, with a possible D match to TRBD2 (6 bases). V was trimmed by 0 bases and J by 1 base, leaving 13 bases between them. The CDR3 length is 16 residues. Germline loops: CDR1 MGHRA, CDR2 YSYEKL. The CDR3 nucleotides read TGCGCCAGCAGCCAAGATCAAGTGGCGGGGTCCTACGAGCAGTACTTC. Translating it yields CASSQDQVAGSYEQYF.

This chain connects TRBV2 to TRBJ1-4; unclear D gene. V dropped 2 bases and J dropped 8 bases, with 9 bases sitting between them. CDR1 is SNHLY, CDR2 FYNNEI, per germline. The CDR3 is made up of 13 amino acids. In nucleotides, the CDR3 is TGTGCCAGCAGTGAACAGGTCGGCGAAAAACTGTTTTTT. Residues: CASSEQVGEKLFF. The whole variable domain, filled in from reference TRBV2 and TRBJ1-4, reads EPEVTQTPSHQVTQMGQEVILRCVPISNHLYFYWYRQILGQKVEFLVSFYNNEISEKSEIFDDQFSVERPDGSNFTLKIRSTKLEDSAMYFCASSEQVGEKLFFGSGTQLSVL.

J is TRBJ2-4 and V is TRBV5-6; 11 positions agree with TRBD2. Trimming took 0 bases from V and 0 from J; bases not matched to a gene: 5. This CDR3 is 18 amino acids long. CDR1 SGHDT and CDR2 YYEEEE come from the germline V gene. The chain's CDR3 is CASSLGVAGGSAKNIQYF. The CDR3 DNA sequence: TGTGCCAGCAGCTTGGGAGTAGCGGGAGGGTCAGCCAAAAACATTCAGTACTTC.

The chain uses TRBV7-3 and TRBJ2-5; tentatively, D is TRBD2 (5 bases). V gave up 5 bases and J gave up 3 bases, with 13 bases separating them. Germline V lookup: CDR1 SGHTA, CDR2 FQGTGA. This CDR3 is built from 14 residues. CDR3 amino acids: CASSPGSGEETQYF. CDR3 sequence (DNA): TGTGCCAGCAGCCCGGGGAGCGGAGAAGAGACCCAGTACTTC.

The chain uses TRBV11-1 and TRBJ2-7, with D perhaps matching TRBD1 (6 bases). Germline assignment: CDR1 SGHAT and CDR2 FQDESV (reference sequence). The V end lost 7 bases, the J end lost 5 bases, and 15 bases lay between the germline ends. The length of the CDR3 is 13 residues. The CDR3 DNA reads as TGTGCCAGCACAGGGGCAGGGACCCACGAGCAGTACTTC. Amino acids: CASTGAGTHEQYF.

The gene calls are TRBV6-5 and TRBJ2-2, with TRBD2 identical over 7 bases. The length of the CDR3 is 15 residues. The trim removed 2 bases at V and 3 bases at J, leaving 3 bases unmatched. Per the germline V gene, CDR1 is MNHEY and CDR2 is SVGAGI. This CDR3 is CASSYLAEYTGELFF. As DNA, the CDR3 is TGTGCCAGCAGTTACCTAGCGGAGTACACCGGGGAGCTGTTTTTT.

In its sample, this clone was seen once. The chain carries TRBV1 and TRBJ2-7; TRBD1 is the table's D call and was not checked against the DNA. TRBV1 is a documented pseudogene. This CDR3 region has 16 residues. CDR3 nucleotides: TGCACCAGCACCTTTCACCGGGACAGGGGCAATTGGGAGCAGTACTTC. Translated, it gives CTSTFHRDRGNWEQYF.